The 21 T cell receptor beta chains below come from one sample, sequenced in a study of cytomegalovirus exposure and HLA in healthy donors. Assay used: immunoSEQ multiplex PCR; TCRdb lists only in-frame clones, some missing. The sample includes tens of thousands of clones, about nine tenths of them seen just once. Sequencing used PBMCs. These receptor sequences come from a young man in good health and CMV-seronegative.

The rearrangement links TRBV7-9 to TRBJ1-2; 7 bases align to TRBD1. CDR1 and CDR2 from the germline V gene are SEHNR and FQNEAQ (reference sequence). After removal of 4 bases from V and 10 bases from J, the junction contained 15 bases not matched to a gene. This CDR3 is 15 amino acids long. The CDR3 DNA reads TGTGCCAGCAGCTGGACCGGGACAGATGCCCAAGCCTACACCTTC. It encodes CASSWTGTDAQAYTF. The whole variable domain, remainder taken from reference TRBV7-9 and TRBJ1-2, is DTGVSQNPRHKITKRGQNVTFRCDPISEHNRLYWYRQTLGQGPEFLTYFQNEAQLEKSRLLSDRFSAERPKGSFSTLEIQRTEQGDSAMYLCASSWTGTDAQAYTFGSGTRLTVV.

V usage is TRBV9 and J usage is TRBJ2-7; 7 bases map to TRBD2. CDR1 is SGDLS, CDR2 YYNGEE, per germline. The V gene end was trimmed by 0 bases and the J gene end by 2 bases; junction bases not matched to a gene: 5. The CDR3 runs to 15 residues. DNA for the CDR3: TGTGCCAGCAGCGTAGAACTAGCGCCGACCTACGAGCAGTACTTC. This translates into CASSVELAPTYEQYF.

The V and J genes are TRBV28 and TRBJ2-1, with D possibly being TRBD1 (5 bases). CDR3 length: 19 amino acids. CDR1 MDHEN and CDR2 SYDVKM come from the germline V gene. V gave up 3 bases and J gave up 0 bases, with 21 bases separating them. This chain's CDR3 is CASSLLVQGGITSYNEQFF. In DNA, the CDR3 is TGTGCCAGCAGTTTGCTCGTGCAGGGCGGCATCACCTCCTACAATGAGCAGTTCTTC. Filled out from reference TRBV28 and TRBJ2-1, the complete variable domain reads DVKVTQSSRYLVKRTGEKVFLECVQDMDHENMFWYRQDPGLGLRLIYFSYDVKMKEKGDIPEGYSVSREKKERFSLILESASTNQTSMYLCASSLLVQGGITSYNEQFFGPGTRLTVL.

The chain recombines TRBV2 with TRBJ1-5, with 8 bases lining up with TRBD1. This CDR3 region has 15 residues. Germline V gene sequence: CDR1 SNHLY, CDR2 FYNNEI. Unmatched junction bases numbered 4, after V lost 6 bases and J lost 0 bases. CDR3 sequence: CASRWTGSSNQPQHF. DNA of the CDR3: TGTGCCAGCAGGTGGACAGGGTCTAGCAATCAGCCCCAGCATTTT.

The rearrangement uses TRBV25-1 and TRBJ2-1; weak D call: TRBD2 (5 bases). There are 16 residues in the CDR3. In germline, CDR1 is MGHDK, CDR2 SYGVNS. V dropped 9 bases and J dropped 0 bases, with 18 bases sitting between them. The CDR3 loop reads CASTSMGTSSYNEQFF. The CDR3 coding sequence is TGTGCCAGTACCTCGATGGGAACTAGCTCCTACAATGAGCAGTTCTTC. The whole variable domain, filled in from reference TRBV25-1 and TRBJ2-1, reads EADIYQTPRYLVIGTGKKITLECSQTMGHDKMYWYQQDPGMELHLIHYSYGVNSTEKGDLSSESTVSRIRTEHFPLTLESARPSHTSQYLCASTSMGTSSYNEQFFGPGTRLTVL.

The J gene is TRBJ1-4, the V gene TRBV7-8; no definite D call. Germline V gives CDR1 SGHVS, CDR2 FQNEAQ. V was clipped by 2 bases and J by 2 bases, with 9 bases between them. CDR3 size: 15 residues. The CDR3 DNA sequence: TGTGCCAGCAGCTTAACCACCGGGACTAATGAAAAACTGTTTTTT. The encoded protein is CASSLTTGTNEKLFF.

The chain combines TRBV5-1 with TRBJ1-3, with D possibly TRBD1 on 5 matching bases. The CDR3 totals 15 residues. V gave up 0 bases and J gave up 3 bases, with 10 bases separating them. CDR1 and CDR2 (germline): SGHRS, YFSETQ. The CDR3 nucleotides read TGCGCCAGCAGCTTGGAAGGGGCTAGTGGAAACACCATATATTTT. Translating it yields CASSLEGASGNTIYF.

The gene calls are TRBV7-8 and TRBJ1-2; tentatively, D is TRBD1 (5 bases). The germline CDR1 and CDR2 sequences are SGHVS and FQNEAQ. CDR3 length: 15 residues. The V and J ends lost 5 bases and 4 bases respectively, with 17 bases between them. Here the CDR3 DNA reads TGTGCCAGCAGCCGGGGGGTCGAGAGCTTCTATGGCTACACCTTC. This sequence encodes CASSRGVESFYGYTF.

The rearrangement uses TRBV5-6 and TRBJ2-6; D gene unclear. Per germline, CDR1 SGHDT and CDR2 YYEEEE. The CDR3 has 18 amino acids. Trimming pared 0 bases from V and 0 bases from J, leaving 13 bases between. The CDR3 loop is CASSLVWLVRSGANVLTF. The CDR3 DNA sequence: TGTGCCAGCAGCTTGGTTTGGCTCGTACGCTCTGGGGCCAACGTCCTGACTTTC.

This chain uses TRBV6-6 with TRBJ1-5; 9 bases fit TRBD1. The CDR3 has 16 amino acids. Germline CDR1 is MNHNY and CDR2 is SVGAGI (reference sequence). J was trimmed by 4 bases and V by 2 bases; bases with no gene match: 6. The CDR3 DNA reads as TGTGCCAGCAGTTACCCAACAGGGGGCCCAAATCAGCCCCAGCATTTT. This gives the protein CASSYPTGGPNQPQHF.

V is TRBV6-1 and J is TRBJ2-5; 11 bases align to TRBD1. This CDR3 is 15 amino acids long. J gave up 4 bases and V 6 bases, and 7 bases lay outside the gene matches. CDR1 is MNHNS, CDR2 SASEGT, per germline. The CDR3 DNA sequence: TGTGCCAGCAGGCCGGGACAGGGGGATCTAGAGACCCAGTACTTC. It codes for CASRPGQGDLETQYF.

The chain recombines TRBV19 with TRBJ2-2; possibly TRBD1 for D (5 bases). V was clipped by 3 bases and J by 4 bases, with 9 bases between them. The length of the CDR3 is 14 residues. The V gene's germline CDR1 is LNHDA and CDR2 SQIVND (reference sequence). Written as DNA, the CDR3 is TGTGCCAGTAGTATTTTAGGGGCCACCGGGGAGCTGTTTTTT. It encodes CASSILGATGELFF.

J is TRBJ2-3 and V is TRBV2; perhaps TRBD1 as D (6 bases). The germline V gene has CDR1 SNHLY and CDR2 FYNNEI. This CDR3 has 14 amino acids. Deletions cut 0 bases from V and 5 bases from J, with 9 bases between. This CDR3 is CASSEALRGDTQYF. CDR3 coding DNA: TGTGCCAGCAGTGAAGCGCTCAGGGGAGATACGCAGTATTTT.

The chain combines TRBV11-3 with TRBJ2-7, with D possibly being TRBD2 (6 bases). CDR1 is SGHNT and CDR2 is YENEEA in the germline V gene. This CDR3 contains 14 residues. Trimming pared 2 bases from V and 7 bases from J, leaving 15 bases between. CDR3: CASSLFGGAGEQYF. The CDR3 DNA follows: TGTGCCAGCAGCTTATTCGGGGGTGCGGGTGAGCAGTACTTC.

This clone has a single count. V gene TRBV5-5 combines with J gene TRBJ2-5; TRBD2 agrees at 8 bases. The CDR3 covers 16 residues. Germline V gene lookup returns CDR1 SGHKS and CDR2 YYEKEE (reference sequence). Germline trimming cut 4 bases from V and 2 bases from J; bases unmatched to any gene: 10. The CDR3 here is CASSLTAGGYQETQYF. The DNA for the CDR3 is TGTGCCAGCAGCCTGACGGCGGGGGGCTATCAAGAGACCCAGTACTTC.

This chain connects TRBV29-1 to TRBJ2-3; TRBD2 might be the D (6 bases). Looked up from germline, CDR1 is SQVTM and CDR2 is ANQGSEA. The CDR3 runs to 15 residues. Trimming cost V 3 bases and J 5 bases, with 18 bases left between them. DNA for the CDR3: TGCAGCGTTGAGGTCGATCGGGGGTTGAGAGATACGCAGTATTTT. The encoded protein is CSVEVDRGLRDTQYF.

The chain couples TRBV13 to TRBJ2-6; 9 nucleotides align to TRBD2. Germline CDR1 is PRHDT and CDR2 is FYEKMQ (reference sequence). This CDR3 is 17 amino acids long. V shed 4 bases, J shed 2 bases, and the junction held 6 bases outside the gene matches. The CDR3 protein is CASSWPSGEAGANVLTF. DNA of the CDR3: TGTGCCAGCAGCTGGCCTAGCGGGGAAGCTGGGGCCAACGTCCTGACTTTC.

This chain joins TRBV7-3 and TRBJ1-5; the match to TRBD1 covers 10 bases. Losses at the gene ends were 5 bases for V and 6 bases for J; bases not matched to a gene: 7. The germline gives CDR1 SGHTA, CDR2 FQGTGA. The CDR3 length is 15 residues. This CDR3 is CASSPDRGDSQPQHF. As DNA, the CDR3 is TGTGCCAGCAGCCCGGACAGGGGGGACAGTCAGCCCCAGCATTTT. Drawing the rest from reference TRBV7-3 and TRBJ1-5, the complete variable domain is GAGVSQTPSNKVTEKGKYVELRCDPISGHTALYWYRQSLGQGPEFLIYFQGTGAADDSGLPNDRFFAVRPEGSVSTLKIQRTERGDSAVYLCASSPDRGDSQPQHFGDGTRLSIL.

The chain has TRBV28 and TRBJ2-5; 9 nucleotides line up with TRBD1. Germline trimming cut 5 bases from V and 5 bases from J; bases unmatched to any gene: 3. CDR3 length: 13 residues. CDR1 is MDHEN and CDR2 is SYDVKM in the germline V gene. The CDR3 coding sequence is TGTGCCAGCAGTCGGACAGGGGTGGAGACCCAGTACTTC. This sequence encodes CASSRTGVETQYF.

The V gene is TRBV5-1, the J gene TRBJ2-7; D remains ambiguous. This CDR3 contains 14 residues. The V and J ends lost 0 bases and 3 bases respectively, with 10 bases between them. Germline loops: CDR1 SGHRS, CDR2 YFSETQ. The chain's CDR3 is CASSLAPTLYEQYF. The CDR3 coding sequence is TGCGCCAGCAGCTTGGCCCCTACCCTCTACGAGCAGTACTTC.

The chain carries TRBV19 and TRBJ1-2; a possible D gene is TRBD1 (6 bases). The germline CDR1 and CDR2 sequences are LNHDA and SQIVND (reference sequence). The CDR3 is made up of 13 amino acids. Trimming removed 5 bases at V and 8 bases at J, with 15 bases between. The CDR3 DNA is TGTGCCAGTAGTCCAACAGGGTTAGAGGGCTACACCTTC. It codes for CASSPTGLEGYTF. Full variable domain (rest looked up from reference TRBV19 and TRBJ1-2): DGGITQSPKYLFRKEGQNVTLSCEQNLNHDAMYWYRQDPGQGLRLIYYSQIVNDFQKGDIAEGYSVSREKKESFPLTVTSAQKNPTAFYLCASSPTGLEGYTFGSGTRLTVV.